The clone carrying this T cell receptor beta chain turned up a few times. Its antigen is undetermined. TCRdb reprocessed the reads with MiXCR, giving one entry per CDR3 protein. The data contain 310,000 or so distinct CDR3 sequences, roughly 25% of them singletons. CDR1 and CDR2 (germline): MGHRA, YSYEKL. CDR3 length equals 18 residues. The ends lost 1 base at V and 1 base at J; junction bases unmatched: 11. This sample is drawn from a study of T cell repertoires in cytomegalovirus infection. Study-wide background: It was the public TCR beta signatures that indicated both CMV infection and matching HLA type. Study observations and caveats: CMV-specific TCR beta clonotypes restricted by HLA-C dominated the ex vivo response. Based on cumulative public TCR beta family frequency, carriers of CMV plus the relevant HLA were identified.

The sequence was collected from a human donor in good health (CMV status not recorded). Some clones in this sample may be carry-over from other donors' samples. The sample in question was cultured PBMCs, obtained from culture after CMV antigen stimulation. V is TRBV4-1 and J is TRBJ2-3; TRBD2 aligns across 7 bases. CDR3 DNA sequence: TGCGCCAGCAGCCAAGCACCTCTAGCGGCCTCTGGCACAGATACGCAGTATTTT. This encodes CASSQAPLAASGTDTQYF.